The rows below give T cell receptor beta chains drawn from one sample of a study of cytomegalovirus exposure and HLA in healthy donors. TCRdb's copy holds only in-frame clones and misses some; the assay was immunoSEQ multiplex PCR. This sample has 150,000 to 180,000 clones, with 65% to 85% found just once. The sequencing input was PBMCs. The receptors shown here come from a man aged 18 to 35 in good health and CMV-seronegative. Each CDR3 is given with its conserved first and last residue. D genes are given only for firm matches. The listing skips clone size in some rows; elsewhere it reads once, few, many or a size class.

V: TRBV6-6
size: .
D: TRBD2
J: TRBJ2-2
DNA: TGTGCCAGCAGCTCGACTAGCGGGGGCCACACCGGGGAGCTGTTTTTT
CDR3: CASSSTSGGHTGELFF

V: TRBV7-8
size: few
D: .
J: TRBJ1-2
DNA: TGTGCCAGCAGCTTAACCTCAGGGTCTTGGGGCTACACCTTC
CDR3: CASSLTSGSWGYTF

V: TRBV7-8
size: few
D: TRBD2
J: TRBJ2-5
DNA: TGTGCCAGCAGCTTATCCGGGGGGGGAGGCTCCGAGACCCAGTACTTC
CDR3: CASSLSGGGGSETQYF

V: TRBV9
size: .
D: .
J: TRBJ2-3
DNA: TGTGCCAGCAGCGCGACGGGGTCCTCAGATACGCAGTATTTT
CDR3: CASSATGSSDTQYF

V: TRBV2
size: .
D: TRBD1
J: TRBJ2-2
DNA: TGTGCCAGCACTTCCCGTCGACAGGGTAGTACCGGGGAGCTGTTTTTT
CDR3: CASTSRRQGSTGELFF

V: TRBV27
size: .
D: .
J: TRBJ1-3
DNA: TGTGCCAGCAGACATCCCGCCGGAAACACCATATATTTT
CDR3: CASRHPAGNTIYF

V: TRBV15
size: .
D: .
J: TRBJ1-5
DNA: TGTGCCATCAGCAGAGATGGTCGGAGCAATCAGCCCCAGCATTTT
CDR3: CAISRDGRSNQPQHF

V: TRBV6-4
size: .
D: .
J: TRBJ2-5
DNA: TGTGCCAGCAGTGCCACTACGGCGGGGTGGGAGACCCAGTACTTC
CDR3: CASSATTAGWETQYF

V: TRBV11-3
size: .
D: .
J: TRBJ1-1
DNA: TGTGCCAGCAGCTTAGGGTACAGCGGGACTGAAGCTTTCTTT
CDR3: CASSLGYSGTEAFF

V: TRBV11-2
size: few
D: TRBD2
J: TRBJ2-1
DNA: TGTGCCAGCAGCTCGACTAGCGGGGGCTACAATGAGCAGTTCTTC
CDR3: CASSSTSGGYNEQFF

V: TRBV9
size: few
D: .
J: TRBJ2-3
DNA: TGTGCCAGCAGCGCCCCCGTCCCGGGCGGGGTGGGGATCACAGATACGCAGTATTTT
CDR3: CASSAPVPGGVGITDTQYF

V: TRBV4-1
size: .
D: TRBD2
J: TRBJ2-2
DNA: TGCGCCAGCAGCCATCGGACTAGCGGGGGGGCCGGAACCGGGGAGCTGTTTTTT
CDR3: CASSHRTSGGAGTGELFF

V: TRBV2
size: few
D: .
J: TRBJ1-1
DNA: TGTGCCAGCAGGGAATCGAACTTGAACACTGAAGCTTTCTTT
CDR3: CASRESNLNTEAFF

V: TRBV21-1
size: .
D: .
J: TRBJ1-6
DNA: TGTGCCAGCAGCAACCCGAAACCCGGACAGTCTACCTCACCCCTCCACTTT
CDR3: CASSNPKPGQSTSPLHF

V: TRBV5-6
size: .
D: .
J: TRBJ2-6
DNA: TGTGCCAGCAGCCACAGGCCGCCGGGCGCCAACGGCCTGACTTTC
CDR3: CASSHRPPGANGLTF

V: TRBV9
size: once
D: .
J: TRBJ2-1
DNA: TGTGCCAGCAGCGTATTGAACAGGGATGAGCAGTTCTTC
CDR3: CASSVLNRDEQFF

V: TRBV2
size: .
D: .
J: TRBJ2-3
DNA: TGTGCCAGCAGTGAAGTGGAGGGGGATACGCAGTATTTT
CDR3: CASSEVEGDTQYF

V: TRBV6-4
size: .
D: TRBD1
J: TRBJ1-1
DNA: TGTGCCAGCAGTGAGAGGGGGCAGGGAACTGAAGCTTTCTTT
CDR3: CASSERGQGTEAFF

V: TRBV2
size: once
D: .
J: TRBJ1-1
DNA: TGTGCCAGCAGTGATAGTTTCAGGGTGGGCACTGAAGCTTTCTTT
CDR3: CASSDSFRVGTEAFF

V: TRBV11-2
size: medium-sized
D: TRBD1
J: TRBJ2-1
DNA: TGTGCCAGCAGCTTGATTAGCCCGGGACAGGGAAATTTGTACAATGAGCAGTTCTTC
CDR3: CASSLISPGQGNLYNEQFF